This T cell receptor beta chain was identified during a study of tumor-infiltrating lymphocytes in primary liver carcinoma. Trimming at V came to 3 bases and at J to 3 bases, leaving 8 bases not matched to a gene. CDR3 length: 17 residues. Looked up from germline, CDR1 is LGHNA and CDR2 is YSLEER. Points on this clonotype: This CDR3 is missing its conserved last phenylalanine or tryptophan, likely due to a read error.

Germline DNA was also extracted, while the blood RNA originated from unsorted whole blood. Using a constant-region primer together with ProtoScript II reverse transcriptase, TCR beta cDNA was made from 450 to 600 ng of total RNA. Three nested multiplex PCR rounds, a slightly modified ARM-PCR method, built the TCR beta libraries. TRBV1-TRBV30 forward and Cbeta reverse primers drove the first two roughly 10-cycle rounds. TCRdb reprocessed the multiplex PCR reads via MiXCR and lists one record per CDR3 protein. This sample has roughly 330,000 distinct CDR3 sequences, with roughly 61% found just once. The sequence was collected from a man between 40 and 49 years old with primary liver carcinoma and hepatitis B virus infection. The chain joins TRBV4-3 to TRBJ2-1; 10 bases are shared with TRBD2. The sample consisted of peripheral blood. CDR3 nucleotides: TGCGCCAGCAGCCAGTTTACTAGCGGGGTTAGCTACAATGAGCAGTTCTCC. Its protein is CASSQFTSGVSYNEQFS.